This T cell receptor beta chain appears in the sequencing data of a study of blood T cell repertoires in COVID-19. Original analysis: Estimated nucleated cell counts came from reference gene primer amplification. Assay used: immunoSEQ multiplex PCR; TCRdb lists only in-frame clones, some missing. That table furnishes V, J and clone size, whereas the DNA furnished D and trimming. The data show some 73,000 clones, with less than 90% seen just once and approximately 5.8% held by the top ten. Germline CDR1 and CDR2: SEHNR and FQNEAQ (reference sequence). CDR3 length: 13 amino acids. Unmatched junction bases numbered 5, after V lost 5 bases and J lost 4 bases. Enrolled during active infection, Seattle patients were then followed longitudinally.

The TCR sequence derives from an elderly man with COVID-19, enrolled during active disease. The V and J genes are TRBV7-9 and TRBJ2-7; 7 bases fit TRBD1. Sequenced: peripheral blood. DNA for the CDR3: TGTGCCAGCAGCCGGGACAGTCCGTACGAGCAGTACTTC. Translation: CASSRDSPYEQYF.